The 8 T cell receptor beta chains listed next were all sequenced from one sample in a study of blood T cells in healthy people across ages. Combining a sample-barcoded 5' primer with a J-beta primer mix, a second PCR ran for roughly 7 to 11 cycles. TCRdb reprocessed the 5' RACE reads with MiXCR, giving one entry per CDR3 protein. Among around 1.5 million distinct CDR3 sequences listed, roughly a third were seen once. Material: blood. The source of these receptors is a woman aged 25 to 39 in good health.

This clonotype was picked up a small number of times. The chain recombines TRBV6-8 with TRBJ2-3, with D perhaps TRBD1 or TRBD2 (7 bases each). Germline CDR1 reads MNHGY; CDR2 reads SAAAGT. CDR3 length: 16 amino acids. V was clipped by 6 bases and J by 2 bases, with 18 bases between them. CDR3 sequence (DNA): TGTGCCAGCAGCAACAGGGGCGGGAGTATCACAGATACGCAGTATTTT. Amino acids: CASSNRGGSITDTQYF.

In this sample, this clonotype turned up a few times. The chain is built from TRBV24-1 and TRBJ2-1; 11 nucleotides match TRBD1. This CDR3 is built from 13 residues. Losses at the gene ends were 7 bases for V and 7 bases for J; bases not matched to a gene: 2. Germline V CDR1 and CDR2: KGHDR, SFDVKD. CDR3 coding DNA: TGTGCCACCAGGGACAGGGGGCTTAATGAGCAGTTCTTC. It specifies CATRDRGLNEQFF.

This chain connects TRBV14 to TRBJ2-2, with D maybe TRBD1 (6 bases). The CDR3 is made up of 18 amino acids. Trimming cost V 4 bases and J 5 bases, with 23 bases left between them. CDR1 and CDR2 (germline): SGHDN, FVKESK. The CDR3: CASSRIPGVVRGTGELFF. CDR3 DNA sequence: TGTGCCAGCAGCCGCATACCAGGGGTTGTGAGAGGGACCGGGGAGCTGTTTTTT.

This clonotype has a handful of counts. The chain employs TRBV7-9 and TRBJ1-2, with 12 bases matching TRBD1. Germline V gene sequence: CDR1 SEHNR, CDR2 FQNEAQ (reference sequence). The J segment lost 8 bases and the V segment lost 5 bases, leaving 6 bases of the junction unmatched. This CDR3 contains 14 residues. DNA for the CDR3: TGTGCCAGCAGCCCGGGACAGGGGGCGGAAGGCTACACCTTC. It encodes CASSPGQGAEGYTF.

This clonotype has more than one count but fewer than ten. V is TRBV27 and J is TRBJ1-2, with D possibly TRBD1 on 5 matching bases. The germline CDR1 and CDR2 sequences are MNHEY and SMNVEV (reference sequence). Trimming took off 4 bases at V and 0 bases at J, with 15 bases between the two ends. This CDR3 contains 16 residues. This CDR3 is CASSYLGADTNYGYTF. The CDR3 DNA reads as TGTGCCAGCAGTTACCTCGGGGCAGACACTAACTATGGCTACACCTTC.

Concerning this clonotype itself: This may stem from a read error, because a much larger clone lies one nucleotide away. The chain employs TRBV5-5 and TRBJ2-1, with TRBD2 identical over 9 bases. Germline CDR1 SGHKS, CDR2 YYEKEE (reference sequence). This CDR3 has 16 residues. The CDR3 loop is CACSLFSGGPYNEQFF. DNA for the CDR3: TGTGCCTGCAGCTTGTTTAGCGGGGGACCTTACAATGAGCAGTTCTTC.

This clonotype was counted at least ten times. This rearrangement joins TRBV11-2 to TRBJ2-3; 7 bases map to TRBD2. The CDR3 loop spans 17 amino acids. Germline lookup yields CDR1 SGHAT and CDR2 FQNNGV. V shed 4 bases, J shed 4 bases, and the junction held 14 bases outside the gene matches. Written as DNA, the CDR3 is TGTGCCAGCAGCTCCCGACTAGCTCGAGGGAGGGCAGATACGCAGTATTTT. Protein sequence: CASSSRLARGRADTQYF.

The chain links TRBV9 to TRBJ1-4; D remains ambiguous. This CDR3 has 14 amino acids. Germline V gene lookup returns CDR1 SGDLS and CDR2 YYNGEE. Between the trimmed V and J ends, which lost 2 bases and 7 bases, there was a span of 12 bases. CDR3 sequence reads: CASSVSGSSEKLFF. CDR3 in DNA: TGTGCCAGCAGCGTCTCAGGTTCTAGTGAAAAACTGTTTTTT.